What follows are 17 T cell receptor beta chains derived from one specimen sequenced in a study of T cell changes during pregnancy in multiple sclerosis. This table comes from immunoSEQ multiplex PCR, and its TCRdb copy is limited to in-frame clones, with some not included. The table has more than 65,000 clones, 70% to 90% seen once. The starting material was peripheral blood, obtained before pregnancy. The source is a female donor with multiple sclerosis, enrolled in a pregnancy study.

This clone occurred once. The chain joins TRBV2 to TRBJ2-5, with TRBD2 matching over 10 bases. This CDR3 comprises 19 residues. CDR1 is SNHLY and CDR2 is FYNNEI in the germline V gene. V shed 6 bases and J 4 bases; nucleotides not matched to a gene: 20. DNA for the CDR3: TGTGCCAGCAGCCGACCCCTTACTCTAGCGGGGGAGGATCGAGAGACCCAGTACTTC. Amino acids: CASSRPLTLAGEDRETQYF.

The CDR3 loop reads CASRVQGGAREQYF. The CDR3 DNA is TGTGCCAGCAGGGTACAGGGGGGGGCCAGGGAGCAGTACTTC. The V gene is TRBV6-6, the J gene TRBJ2-7, with D perhaps matching TRBD1 (8 bases). This CDR3 has 14 amino acids. V was pared by 6 bases and J by 7 bases, with 19 bases between. Germline V gives CDR1 MNHNY, CDR2 SVGAGI (reference sequence).

The V and J genes are TRBV18 and TRBJ1-6; no clear D gene. Trimming removed 2 bases from V and 10 bases from J, with 9 bases in between. Looked up from germline, CDR1 is KGHSH and CDR2 is LQKENI. The CDR3 runs 13 residues. The CDR3 bases are TGTGCCAGCTCACCAAGTCAGGAATCACCCCTCCACTTT. This encodes CASSPSQESPLHF.

The gene calls are TRBV30 and TRBJ1-5; perhaps TRBD1 as D (6 bases). Looked up from germline, CDR1 is GTSNPN and CDR2 is SVGIG (reference sequence). V gave up 5 bases and J gave up 2 bases, with 10 bases separating them. The CDR3 loop spans 13 amino acids. CDR3: CAWGQTRNQPQHF. CDR3 in DNA: TGTGCCTGGGGACAGACCCGCAATCAGCCCCAGCATTTT.

V and J are TRBV4-1 and TRBJ2-1; 12 nucleotides match TRBD2. Losses at the gene ends were 0 bases for V and 7 bases for J; bases not matched to a gene: 4. Germline V gene lookup returns CDR1 MGHRA and CDR2 YSYEKL. This CDR3 has 16 residues. The CDR3, as DNA: TGCGCCAGCAGCCAAGAGACTAGCGGGAGTGGGAATGAGCAGTTCTTC. Protein sequence: CASSQETSGSGNEQFF.

The V call is TRBV7-9, the J call TRBJ1-2; D ambiguous. Trimming stripped 5 bases from V and 3 bases from J, with 10 bases between. The CDR3 sequence is 13 residues long. CDR1 SEHNR and CDR2 FQNEAQ come from the germline V gene (reference sequence). The DNA for the CDR3 is TGTGCCAGCAGCCTCCGGGTAGACTATGGCTACACCTTC. It yields the protein CASSLRVDYGYTF.

The chain has TRBV5-1 and TRBJ2-3; 7 nucleotides align to TRBD2. The trim removed 1 base at V and 0 bases at J, leaving 2 bases unmatched. The CDR3 has 15 residues. Germline V gives CDR1 SGHRS, CDR2 YFSETQ. The CDR3 is CASSLWEGSTDTQYF. DNA for the CDR3: TGCGCCAGCAGCTTGTGGGAGGGGAGCACAGATACGCAGTATTTT.

This clone was recorded only once. The chain uses TRBV7-9 and TRBJ2-7; 8 bases align to TRBD1. The CDR3 length is 13 residues. V lost 8 bases and J lost 2; bases outside the gene matches: 5. Germline lookup yields CDR1 SEHNR and CDR2 FQNEAQ (reference sequence). In nucleotides, the CDR3 is TGTGCCAGCGCAGACAGGGGTCCCTACGAGCAGTACTTC. This encodes CASADRGPYEQYF.

This clone appeared a single time. This chain uses TRBV2 with TRBJ2-5, with D possibly being TRBD1 (6 bases). The ends were cut back, 1 base at V and 1 base at J, with 16 bases in the middle. This CDR3 is 17 amino acids long. Germline values: CDR1 SNHLY, CDR2 FYNNEI. The CDR3 here is CASSEDQGPGSQETQYF. CDR3 DNA sequence: TGTGCCAGCAGTGAAGACCAGGGGCCGGGTAGCCAAGAGACCCAGTACTTC.

CDR3 nucleotides: TGTGCCAGCAGCTTTTCGAGTGGAGGGACAGGGTCTCGGAATGAGCAGTTCTTC. Translation gives CASSFSSGGTGSRNEQFF. The V gene is TRBV7-2, the J gene TRBJ2-1, with TRBD1 matching over 9 bases. The CDR3 is 18 amino acids. CDR1 is SGHTA, CDR2 FQGNSA, per germline. Germline trimming cut 3 bases from V and 7 bases from J; bases unmatched to any gene: 16.

The chain combines TRBV5-1 with TRBJ2-7; 10 bases are shared with TRBD2. Trimming removed 2 bases from V and 9 bases from J; junction bases left unmatched: 5. Germline CDR1 is SGHRS and CDR2 is YFSETQ. This CDR3 has 13 amino acids. This chain's CDR3 is CASSFLAGEVQYF. DNA for the CDR3: TGCGCCAGCAGCTTCCTAGCGGGAGAGGTGCAGTACTTC.

The rearrangement links TRBV6-5 to TRBJ2-3; perhaps TRBD1 as D (5 bases). Germline V lookup: CDR1 MNHEY, CDR2 SVGAGI. The ends were cut back, 6 bases at V and 2 bases at J, with 15 bases in the middle. This CDR3 has 15 residues. The CDR3 nucleotides read TGTGCCAGCAGGCTCCTACAGGACCACACAGATACGCAGTATTTT. Protein sequence: CASRLLQDHTDTQYF.

The chain links TRBV27 to TRBJ2-7; the D gene is possibly TRBD1 (6 bases). CDR1 is MNHEY and CDR2 is SMNVEV in the germline V gene (reference sequence). V lost 2 bases, J lost 3 bases, and 14 bases lay in between. This CDR3 is built from 15 residues. The CDR3 region has the DNA TGTGCCAGCAGTTTACGTAGGCAGGGGATCTACGAGCAGTACTTC. Its translation is CASSLRRQGIYEQYF.

The rearrangement uses TRBV12-5 and TRBJ1-1; D remains unclear. V was clipped by 7 bases and J by 4 bases, with 13 bases between them. Germline V gene lookup returns CDR1 LGHNT and CDR2 FRNRAP. The CDR3 extends over 13 amino acids. For the CDR3, the DNA is TGTGCTAGTGACAACCCCGAGGGCACTGAAGCTTTCTTT. Protein sequence: CASDNPEGTEAFF.

CDR3 sequence reads: CASSPPGLAKNIQYF. In DNA, the CDR3 is TGTGCCAGCAGTCCACCGGGACTCGCCAAAAACATTCAGTACTTC. The V gene is TRBV6-5, the J gene TRBJ2-4; weak D call: TRBD2 (6 bases). The CDR3 is 15 amino acids. V lost 5 bases, J lost 1 base, and 12 bases lay in between. CDR1 is MNHEY, CDR2 SVGAGI, per germline.

The chain links TRBV5-4 to TRBJ1-6; 7 nucleotides line up with TRBD1. The CDR3 runs 18 residues. Trimming took 7 bases from V and 7 from J; bases not matched to a gene: 20. Germline lookup yields CDR1 SGHNT and CDR2 YYREEE (reference sequence). CDR3 sequence: CASSQEPFTDRLNSPLHF. CDR3 DNA: TGTGCCAGCTCTCAAGAGCCCTTTACGGACAGGCTAAATTCACCCCTCCACTTT.

The chain combines TRBV15 with TRBJ2-5; maybe TRBD1 (6 bases). V gave up 1 base and J gave up 0 bases, with 21 bases separating them. The CDR3 runs 19 residues. CDR1 and CDR2 from the germline V gene are LNHNV and YYDKDF (reference sequence). The CDR3 spells CATSRGPTRGRRYQETQYF. The CDR3 DNA sequence: TGTGCCACCAGCAGAGGGCCTACCAGGGGTCGTCGCTACCAAGAGACCCAGTACTTC.